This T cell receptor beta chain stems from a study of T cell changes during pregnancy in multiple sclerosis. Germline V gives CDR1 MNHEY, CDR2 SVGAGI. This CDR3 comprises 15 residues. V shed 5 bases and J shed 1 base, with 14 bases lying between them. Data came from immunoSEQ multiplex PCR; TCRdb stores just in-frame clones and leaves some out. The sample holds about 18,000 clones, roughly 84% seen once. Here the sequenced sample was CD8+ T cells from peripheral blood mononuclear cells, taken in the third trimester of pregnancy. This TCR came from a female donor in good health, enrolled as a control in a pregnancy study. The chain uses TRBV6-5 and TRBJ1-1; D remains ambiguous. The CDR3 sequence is CASSPSEGGNTEAFF. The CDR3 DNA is TGTGCCAGCAGTCCATCTGAGGGAGGGAACACTGAAGCTTTCTTT.